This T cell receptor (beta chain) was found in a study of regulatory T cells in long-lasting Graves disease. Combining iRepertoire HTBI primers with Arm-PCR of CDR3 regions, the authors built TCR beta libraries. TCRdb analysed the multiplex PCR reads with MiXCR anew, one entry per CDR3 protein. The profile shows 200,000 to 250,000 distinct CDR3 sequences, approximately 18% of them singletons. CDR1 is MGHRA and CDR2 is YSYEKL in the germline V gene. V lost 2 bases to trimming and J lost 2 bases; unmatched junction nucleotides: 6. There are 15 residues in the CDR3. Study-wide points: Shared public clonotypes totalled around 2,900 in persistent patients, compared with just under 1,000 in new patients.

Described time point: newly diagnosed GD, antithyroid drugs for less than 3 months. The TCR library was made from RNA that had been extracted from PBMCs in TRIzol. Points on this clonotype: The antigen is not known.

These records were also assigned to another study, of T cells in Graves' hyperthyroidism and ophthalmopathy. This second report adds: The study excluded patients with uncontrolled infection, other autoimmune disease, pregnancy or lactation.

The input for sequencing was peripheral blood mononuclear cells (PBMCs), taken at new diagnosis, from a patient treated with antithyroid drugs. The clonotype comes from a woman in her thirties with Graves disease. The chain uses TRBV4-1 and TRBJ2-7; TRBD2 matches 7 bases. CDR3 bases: TGCGCCAGCAGCCAAAGGGCTAGCGGCCCCTACGAGCAGTACTTC. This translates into CASSQRASGPYEQYF.